The rows below give T cell receptor beta chains drawn from one sample of a study of blood T cell repertoires in COVID-19. Some clones are missing from TCRdb's copy, which holds only in-frame ones; the method was immunoSEQ multiplex PCR. The top ten clones hold around 0.8% of a sample with fewer than 300,000 clones, approximately 90% of them seen once. The sequenced sample consisted of peripheral blood. These receptors originate from a man younger than 40 with acute or convalescent COVID-19. CDR3s include the opening cysteine and the closing phenylalanine or tryptophan. A D gene is named only where the DNA matches it firmly. Part of the rows lack a size; the others show once, few, many or a class for expanded clones.

d_call,v_call,j_call,clone_size,cdr3_nt,cdr3_aa
-,TRBV18,TRBJ2-6,-,TGTGCCAGCTCACCCACCGGGGACTCTGGGGCCAACGTCCTGACTTTC,CASSPTGDSGANVLTF
-,TRBV3-1/TRBV3-2,TRBJ2-7,-,TGTGCCAGCAGCCAAGACCGGGGAGACGAGCAGTACTTC,CASSQDRGDEQYF
-,TRBV28,TRBJ2-3,-,TGTGCCAGCAACGACAGAATCTCCACGGATACGCAGTATTTT,CASNDRISTDTQYF
-,TRBV5-1,TRBJ2-5,-,TGCGCCAGCAGCTCGGGATCCTTGGAGGAGACCCAGTACTTC,CASSSGSLEETQYF
TRBD1,TRBV28,TRBJ1-2,-,TGTGCCAGCAGTTCGACAGGGGTAGTTGGCTATGGCTACACCTTC,CASSSTGVVGYGYTF
-,TRBV18,TRBJ2-7,-,TGTGCCAGCTCACCCTCACACTACGACGAGCAGTACTTC,CASSPSHYDEQYF
TRBD2,TRBV7-9,TRBJ2-1,few,TGTGCCAGCAGCTTACGGGACTACAACAATGAGCAGTTCTTC,CASSLRDYNNEQFF
TRBD1,TRBV6-5,TRBJ1-3,few,TGTGCCAGCAGTTTTTCCGGGACAGGGGCTGGAAACACCATATATTTT,CASSFSGTGAGNTIYF
-,TRBV30,TRBJ1-2,once,TGTGCCTGGAGTGTGAACCGGGGCTATGGCTACACCTTC,CAWSVNRGYGYTF
TRBD1,TRBV6-5,TRBJ1-3,-,TGTGCCAGCAGTTTAAGACAGGGGGGGATAGTCACCATATATTTT,CASSLRQGGIVTIYF